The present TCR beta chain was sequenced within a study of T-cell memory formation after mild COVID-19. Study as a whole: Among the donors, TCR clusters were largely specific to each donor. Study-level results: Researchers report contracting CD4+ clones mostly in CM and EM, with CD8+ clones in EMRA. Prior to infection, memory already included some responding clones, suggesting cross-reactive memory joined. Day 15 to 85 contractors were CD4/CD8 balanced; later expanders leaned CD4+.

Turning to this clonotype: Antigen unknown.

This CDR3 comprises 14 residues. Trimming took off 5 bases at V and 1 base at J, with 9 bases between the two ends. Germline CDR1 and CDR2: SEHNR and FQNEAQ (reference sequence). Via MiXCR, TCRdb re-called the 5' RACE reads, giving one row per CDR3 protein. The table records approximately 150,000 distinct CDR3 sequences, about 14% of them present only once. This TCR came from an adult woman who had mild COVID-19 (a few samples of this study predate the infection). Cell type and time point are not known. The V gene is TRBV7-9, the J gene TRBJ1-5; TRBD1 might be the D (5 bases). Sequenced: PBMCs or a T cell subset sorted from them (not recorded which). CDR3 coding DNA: TGTGCCAGCAGCATGACAGAAAGCAATCAGCCCCAGCATTTT. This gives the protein CASSMTESNQPQHF.